These T cell receptor beta chains were read from a single sample in a study of cytomegalovirus exposure and HLA in healthy donors. Using immunoSEQ multiplex PCR, the repertoire was profiled, and TCRdb retains in-frame clones only, with some absent. The sample has more than 85,000 clones, around 70% seen once; the top ten hold 1% to 1.5%. The material sequenced was PBMCs. Receptors were obtained from a middle-aged man in good health and CMV-seronegative. CDR3s include the opening cysteine and the closing phenylalanine or tryptophan. Each record gives: J gene, V gene, D gene, clone size, CDR3 protein, CDR3 DNA. D genes are given only for firm matches. Clone size appears in some rows only: once, few, many, or a class for an expanded clone.

J: TRBJ1-1
V: TRBV11-3
D: .
size: .
CDR3: CASSLGPMNTEAFF
DNA: TGTGCCAGCAGCTTGGGGCCCATGAACACTGAAGCTTTCTTT

J: TRBJ2-2
V: TRBV4-3
D: .
size: .
CDR3: CASSKGGANTGELFF
DNA: TGCGCCAGCAGCAAGGGGGGGGCGAACACCGGGGAGCTGTTTTTT

J: TRBJ2-7
V: TRBV9
D: TRBD1
size: few
CDR3: CASSSGDSRAYEQYF
DNA: TGTGCCAGCAGCTCTGGGGACAGCAGAGCCTACGAGCAGTACTTC

J: TRBJ2-3
V: TRBV28
D: TRBD2
size: .
CDR3: CASSLLTSGTGTDTQYF
DNA: TGTGCCAGCAGTTTGCTGACTAGCGGGACGGGGACAGATACGCAGTATTTT

J: TRBJ2-1
V: TRBV14
D: TRBD2
size: few
CDR3: CASGQRGRFYNEQFF
DNA: TGTGCCAGCGGCCAGCGGGGCCGGTTCTACAATGAGCAGTTCTTC

J: TRBJ2-5
V: TRBV5-1
D: .
size: once
CDR3: CASSSHPEETQYF
DNA: TGCGCCAGCAGCTCACACCCCGAAGAGACCCAGTACTTC

J: TRBJ1-2
V: TRBV19
D: .
size: once
CDR3: CASSIMVGVGGGYTF
DNA: TGTGCCAGTAGTATCATGGTCGGGGTAGGCGGCGGCTACACCTTC

J: TRBJ2-1
V: TRBV10-2
D: .
size: .
CDR3: CASLLAPSYNEQFF
DNA: TGCGCCAGCCTTCTGGCACCCTCCTACAATGAGCAGTTCTTC

J: TRBJ2-1
V: TRBV19
D: .
size: .
CDR3: CASSILLGGLGNEQFF
DNA: TGTGCCAGTAGTATTCTCTTGGGGGGGCTTGGGAATGAGCAGTTCTTC

J: TRBJ2-1
V: TRBV28
D: TRBD2
size: once
CDR3: CASSLGGGVYNEQFF
DNA: TGTGCCAGCAGTTTAGGCGGGGGGGTTTACAATGAGCAGTTCTTC

J: TRBJ1-5
V: TRBV7-9
D: TRBD1
size: few
CDR3: CASSLATFTGGRRNQPQHF
DNA: TGTGCCAGCAGCCTTGCAACCTTCACAGGGGGCCGGCGCAATCAGCCCCAGCATTTT

J: TRBJ2-1
V: TRBV19
D: .
size: .
CDR3: CASSIRPGSYNEQFF
DNA: TGTGCCAGTAGTATTAGGCCAGGCTCCTACAATGAGCAGTTCTTC

J: TRBJ1-4
V: TRBV15
D: .
size: few
CDR3: CATSREGGKLFF
DNA: TGTGCCACCAGCAGAGAAGGAGGCAAACTGTTTTTT

J: TRBJ2-7
V: TRBV5-4
D: TRBD1
size: .
CDR3: CASSLAQGQAGHYEQYF
DNA: TGTGCCAGCAGCTTGGCCCAGGGACAGGCCGGGCACTACGAGCAGTACTTC

J: TRBJ1-4
V: TRBV29-1
D: TRBD1
size: few
CDR3: CSVELDRDVEKLFF
DNA: TGCAGCGTTGAACTAGACAGGGACGTGGAAAAACTGTTTTTT

J: TRBJ2-7
V: TRBV28
D: TRBD2
size: .
CDR3: CASSPSRGGASGGAYEQYF
DNA: TGTGCCAGCAGTCCATCACGAGGAGGGGCTAGCGGGGGGGCCTACGAGCAGTACTTC

J: TRBJ2-5
V: TRBV6-4
D: .
size: .
CDR3: CATAGVQGETQYF
DNA: TGTGCAACCGCAGGGGTTCAGGGTGAGACCCAGTACTTC

J: TRBJ1-4
V: TRBV9
D: .
size: .
CDR3: CASSVVTGEKLFF
DNA: TGTGCCAGCAGCGTAGTTACGGGGGAAAAACTGTTTTTT

J: TRBJ2-7
V: TRBV7-9
D: TRBD2
size: .
CDR3: CSSTAKREPEEQYF
DNA: TGTTCCAGCACTGCCAAGCGGGAGCCAGAAGAGCAGTACTTC

J: TRBJ2-2
V: TRBV25-1
D: TRBD1
size: .
CDR3: CASRGQANTGELFF
DNA: TGTGCCAGCAGGGGACAGGCGAACACCGGGGAGCTGTTTTTT

J: TRBJ1-3
V: TRBV5-6
D: .
size: .
CDR3: CASSLIGGSGNTIYF
DNA: TGTGCCAGCAGCCTAATCGGGGGAAGTGGAAACACCATATATTTT

J: TRBJ2-1
V: TRBV7-8
D: .
size: .
CDR3: CASRAPGSSYNEQFF
DNA: TGTGCCAGCAGGGCTCCCGGGAGCTCCTACAATGAGCAGTTCTTC

J: TRBJ1-2
V: TRBV9
D: .
size: .
CDR3: CASSEDGANYGYTF
DNA: TGTGCCAGCAGCGAAGACGGAGCTAACTATGGCTACACCTTC

J: TRBJ2-5
V: TRBV21-1
D: .
size: .
CDR3: CASSNGQGTETQYF
DNA: TGTGCCAGCAGCAACGGACAGGGGACGGAGACCCAGTACTTC

J: TRBJ1-1
V: TRBV4-3
D: .
size: .
CDR3: CASSQDRRGNTEAFF
DNA: TGCGCCAGCAGCCAAGATAGACGGGGGAACACTGAAGCTTTCTTT

J: TRBJ2-1
V: TRBV7-3
D: TRBD1
size: .
CDR3: CASSFGRTGGFDEQFF
DNA: TGTGCCAGCAGTTTCGGTCGGACAGGGGGCTTTGATGAGCAGTTCTTC

J: TRBJ2-7
V: TRBV11-3
D: TRBD1
size: .
CDR3: CASSLTGTGVGEQYF
DNA: TGTGCCAGCAGCCTCACCGGGACAGGGGTGGGGGAGCAGTACTTC

J: TRBJ2-2
V: TRBV6-5
D: TRBD2
size: few
CDR3: CASSSILAGETGELFF
DNA: TGTGCCAGCAGTTCCATTCTAGCGGGGGAAACCGGGGAGCTGTTTTTT

J: TRBJ1-2
V: TRBV5-1
D: TRBD1
size: .
CDR3: CASSVSRQGPGGYTF
DNA: TGCGCCAGCAGCGTATCGAGACAGGGGCCGGGCGGCTACACCTTC

J: TRBJ2-7
V: TRBV4-1
D: .
size: .
CDR3: CASSQVGGLSYEQYF
DNA: TGCGCCAGCAGCCAAGTGGGGGGGCTCTCCTACGAGCAGTACTTC

J: TRBJ2-6
V: TRBV2
D: TRBD1
size: .
CDR3: CASNFPGQGRPGANVLTF
DNA: TGTGCCAGCAATTTTCCGGGACAGGGCAGGCCTGGGGCCAACGTCCTGACTTTC

J: TRBJ2-4
V: TRBV4-3
D: .
size: once
CDR3: CASTPGLNTKNIQYF
DNA: TGCGCCAGCACTCCGGGACTGAACACCAAAAACATTCAGTACTTC

J: TRBJ2-2
V: TRBV11-2
D: .
size: .
CDR3: CASSLNLGATGELFF
DNA: TGTGCCAGCAGCTTAAATTTGGGGGCCACCGGGGAGCTGTTTTTT

J: TRBJ2-1
V: TRBV6-5
D: .
size: .
CDR3: CASSYSTFLGGEQFF
DNA: TGTGCCAGCAGTTACTCGACGTTCTTGGGAGGTGAGCAGTTCTTC

J: TRBJ2-2
V: TRBV29-1
D: .
size: .
CDR3: CSVEETGELFF
DNA: TGCAGCGTTGAAGAAACTGGGGAGCTGTTTTTT

J: TRBJ2-5
V: TRBV19
D: TRBD2
size: .
CDR3: CASSPGTSGFGQYF
DNA: TGTGCCAGTAGTCCAGGGACTAGCGGCTTCGGGCAGTACTTC

J: TRBJ1-2
V: TRBV6-5
D: .
size: once
CDR3: CASTLNSAQENGYTF
DNA: TGTGCCAGCACCCTAAACTCTGCACAGGAGAATGGCTACACCTTC

J: TRBJ2-5
V: TRBV5-1
D: .
size: .
CDR3: CASSLRLPQETQYF
DNA: TGCGCCAGCAGCTTGAGACTACCACAAGAGACCCAGTACTTC

J: TRBJ2-7
V: TRBV4-3
D: TRBD2
size: .
CDR3: CASSQGLAGGYEQYF
DNA: TGCGCCAGCAGCCAAGGATTAGCGGGGGGTTACGAGCAGTACTTC

J: TRBJ1-6
V: TRBV5-6
D: .
size: many
CDR3: CASSLAPGTRNSPLHF
DNA: TGTGCCAGCAGCTTGGCCCCCGGGACTCGGAATTCACCCCTCCACTTT

J: TRBJ2-7
V: TRBV6-5
D: TRBD2
size: .
CDR3: CASSHPSGRASEQYF
DNA: TGTGCCAGCAGCCATCCTAGCGGGAGGGCCTCAGAGCAGTACTTC

J: TRBJ2-7
V: TRBV6-5
D: TRBD2
size: .
CDR3: CASSWMTSGSYEQYF
DNA: TGTGCCAGCAGTTGGATGACTAGCGGATCCTACGAGCAGTACTTC

J: TRBJ1-5
V: TRBV6-5
D: TRBD1
size: .
CDR3: CASRAQGPNQPQHF
DNA: TGTGCCAGCAGGGCACAGGGGCCCAATCAGCCCCAGCATTTT

J: TRBJ1-5
V: TRBV19
D: TRBD1
size: .
CDR3: CASSLRDRGPPQHF
DNA: TGTGCCAGTAGCCTCCGGGACAGGGGGCCGCCCCAGCATTTT

J: TRBJ2-7
V: TRBV14
D: .
size: .
CDR3: CASSQDPYEQYF
DNA: TGTGCCAGCAGCCAAGATCCTTACGAGCAGTACTTC

J: TRBJ1-2
V: TRBV4-1
D: TRBD1
size: once
CDR3: CASRQTGSYGYTF
DNA: TGCGCCAGCAGACAGACAGGGAGCTATGGCTACACCTTC

J: TRBJ2-1
V: TRBV29-1
D: .
size: few
CDR3: CSGGRGDNEQFF
DNA: TGCAGCGGGGGGAGGGGGGACAATGAGCAGTTCTTC

J: TRBJ2-7
V: TRBV7-8
D: TRBD2
size: .
CDR3: CASSPPGGEQYF
DNA: TGTGCCAGCAGTCCCCCGGGGGGGGAGCAGTACTTC

J: TRBJ2-1
V: TRBV7-8
D: .
size: .
CDR3: CASSLALGQFF
DNA: TGTGCCAGCAGCTTAGCCCTCGGGCAGTTCTTC

J: TRBJ2-1
V: TRBV5-1
D: TRBD1
size: .
CDR3: CASSWTGTDEQFF
DNA: TGCGCCAGCAGCTGGACAGGGACCGATGAGCAGTTCTTC

J: TRBJ2-7
V: TRBV19
D: TRBD2
size: .
CDR3: CASSIGTSGTYEQYF
DNA: TGTGCCAGTAGTATAGGGACTAGCGGTACCTACGAGCAGTACTTC

J: TRBJ2-2
V: TRBV7-2
D: TRBD1
size: .
CDR3: CASSLTGQGRGTGELFF
DNA: TGTGCCAGCAGTCTCACAGGACAGGGTCGAGGCACCGGGGAGCTGTTTTTT

J: TRBJ1-3
V: TRBV9
D: TRBD1
size: .
CDR3: CASSAAATGAGNTIYF
DNA: TGTGCCAGCAGCGCGGCCGCCACAGGGGCTGGAAACACCATATATTTT

J: TRBJ2-7
V: TRBV6-1
D: TRBD1
size: .
CDR3: CASSRDRGTGEQYF
DNA: TGTGCCAGCAGCCGGGACAGGGGTACTGGCGAGCAGTACTTC